The clone carrying this TCR beta chain occurred a few times. Its antigen remains unidentified. The data originate from a study of T-cell reconstitution after alpha-beta-depleted transplantation in children. Trimming took 5 bases from V and 5 from J, leaving 12 bases between them. CDR3 length: 13 amino acids. Study results and limitations: Reportedly, alpha-beta T cells present about two months post-transplant originated from several hundred expanded clones of graft origin.

A library of TCRbeta sequences, prepared with unique molecular identifiers, was generated. TCRdb re-called the PCR reads with MiXCR, one entry per CDR3 protein. The sample carries more than 400,000 distinct CDR3 sequences, 11% recorded once. The receptor comes from a female patient between 2 and 15 years old who had a stem cell transplant for aplastic anemia, so the T cells may come from the graft donor. The material sequenced was PBMCs, mostly from graft donor cells, taken 180 days after TCRalphabeta/CD19-depleted stem cell transplant. The rearrangement joins TRBV12-3 or TRBV12-4 to TRBJ1-2; maybe TRBD1 (6 bases). CDR3 DNA sequence: TGTGCCAGCAGTCGAAGAGGGGGGTATGGCTACACCTTC. Protein product: CASSRRGGYGYTF.